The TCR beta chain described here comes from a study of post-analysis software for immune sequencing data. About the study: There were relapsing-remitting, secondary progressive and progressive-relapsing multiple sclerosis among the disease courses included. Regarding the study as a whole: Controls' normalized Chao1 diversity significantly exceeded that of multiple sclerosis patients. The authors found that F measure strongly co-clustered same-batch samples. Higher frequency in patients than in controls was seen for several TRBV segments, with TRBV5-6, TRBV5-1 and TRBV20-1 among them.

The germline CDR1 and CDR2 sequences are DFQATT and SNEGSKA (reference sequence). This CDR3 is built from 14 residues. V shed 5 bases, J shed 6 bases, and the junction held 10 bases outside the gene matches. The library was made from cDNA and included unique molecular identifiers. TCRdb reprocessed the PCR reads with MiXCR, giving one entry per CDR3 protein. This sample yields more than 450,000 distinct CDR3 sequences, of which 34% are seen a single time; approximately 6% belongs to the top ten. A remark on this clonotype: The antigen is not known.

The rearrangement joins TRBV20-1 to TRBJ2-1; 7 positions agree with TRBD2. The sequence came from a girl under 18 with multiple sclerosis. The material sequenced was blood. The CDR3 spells CSAPYGGVFNEQFF. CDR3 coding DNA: TGCAGTGCTCCATATGGGGGGGTATTCAATGAGCAGTTCTTC.